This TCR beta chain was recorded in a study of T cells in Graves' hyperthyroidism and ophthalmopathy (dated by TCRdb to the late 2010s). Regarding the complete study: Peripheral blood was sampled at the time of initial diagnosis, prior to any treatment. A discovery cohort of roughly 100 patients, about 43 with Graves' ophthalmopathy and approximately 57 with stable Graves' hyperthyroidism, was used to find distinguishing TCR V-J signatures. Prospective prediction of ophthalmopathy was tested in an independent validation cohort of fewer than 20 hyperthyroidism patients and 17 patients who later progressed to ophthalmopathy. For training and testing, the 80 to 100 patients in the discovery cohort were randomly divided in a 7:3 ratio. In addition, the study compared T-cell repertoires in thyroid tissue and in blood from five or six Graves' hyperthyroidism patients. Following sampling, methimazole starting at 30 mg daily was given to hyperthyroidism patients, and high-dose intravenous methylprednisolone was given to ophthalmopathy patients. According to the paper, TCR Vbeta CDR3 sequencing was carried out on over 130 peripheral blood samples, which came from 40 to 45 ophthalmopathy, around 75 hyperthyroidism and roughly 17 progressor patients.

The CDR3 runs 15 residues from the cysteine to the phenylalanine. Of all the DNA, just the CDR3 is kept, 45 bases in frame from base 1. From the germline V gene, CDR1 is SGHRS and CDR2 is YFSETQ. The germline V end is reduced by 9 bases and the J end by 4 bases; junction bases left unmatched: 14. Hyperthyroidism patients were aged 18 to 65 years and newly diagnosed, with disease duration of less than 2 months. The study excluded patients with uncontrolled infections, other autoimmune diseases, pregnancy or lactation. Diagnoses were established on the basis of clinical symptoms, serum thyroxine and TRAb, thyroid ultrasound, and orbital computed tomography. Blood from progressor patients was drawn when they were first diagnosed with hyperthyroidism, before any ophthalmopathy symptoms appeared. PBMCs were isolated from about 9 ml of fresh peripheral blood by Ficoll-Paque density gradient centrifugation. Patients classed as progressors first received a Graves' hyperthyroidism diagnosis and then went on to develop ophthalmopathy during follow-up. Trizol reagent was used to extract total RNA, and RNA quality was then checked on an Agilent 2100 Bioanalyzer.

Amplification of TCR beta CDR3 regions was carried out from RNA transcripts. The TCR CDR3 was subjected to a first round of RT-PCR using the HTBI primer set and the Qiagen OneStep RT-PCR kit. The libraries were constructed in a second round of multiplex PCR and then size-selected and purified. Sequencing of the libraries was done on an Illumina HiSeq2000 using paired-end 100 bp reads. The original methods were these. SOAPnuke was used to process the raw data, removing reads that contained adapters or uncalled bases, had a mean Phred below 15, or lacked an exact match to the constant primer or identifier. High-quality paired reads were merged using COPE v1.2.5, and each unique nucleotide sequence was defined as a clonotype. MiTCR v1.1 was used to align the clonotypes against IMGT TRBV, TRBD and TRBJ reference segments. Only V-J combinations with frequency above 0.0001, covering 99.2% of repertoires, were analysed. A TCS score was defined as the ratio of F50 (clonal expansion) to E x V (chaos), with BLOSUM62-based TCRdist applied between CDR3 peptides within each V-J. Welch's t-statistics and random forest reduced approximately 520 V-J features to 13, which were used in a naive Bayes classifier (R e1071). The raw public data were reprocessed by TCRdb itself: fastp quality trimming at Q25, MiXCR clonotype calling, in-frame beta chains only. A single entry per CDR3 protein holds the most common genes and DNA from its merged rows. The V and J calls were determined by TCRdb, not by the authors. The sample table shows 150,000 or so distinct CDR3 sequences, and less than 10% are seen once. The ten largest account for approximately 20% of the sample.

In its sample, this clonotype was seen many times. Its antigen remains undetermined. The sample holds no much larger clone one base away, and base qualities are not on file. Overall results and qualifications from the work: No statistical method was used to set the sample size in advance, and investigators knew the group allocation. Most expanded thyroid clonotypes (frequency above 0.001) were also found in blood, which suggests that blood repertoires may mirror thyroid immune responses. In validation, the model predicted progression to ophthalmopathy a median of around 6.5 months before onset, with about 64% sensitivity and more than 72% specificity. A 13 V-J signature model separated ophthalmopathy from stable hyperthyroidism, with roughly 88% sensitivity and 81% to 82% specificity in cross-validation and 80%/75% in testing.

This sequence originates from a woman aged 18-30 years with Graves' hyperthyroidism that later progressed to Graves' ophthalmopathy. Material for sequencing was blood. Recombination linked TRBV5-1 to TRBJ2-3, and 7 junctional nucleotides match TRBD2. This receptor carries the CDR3 CATKLPSGDADTQYF. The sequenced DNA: TGCGCCACCAAACTCCCCAGCGGGGACGCAGATACGCAGTATTTT.